Presented here are 4 T cell receptor beta chains from one specimen sequenced in a study of blood T cell repertoires in COVID-19. Method: immunoSEQ multiplex PCR; TCRdb's copy keeps in-frame clones and lacks some. The sample carries approximately 100,000 clones, more than 80% recorded once. The sample was peripheral blood. These receptors were obtained from a man between 60 and 70 years old with acute or convalescent COVID-19.

This clone turned up a few times. The chain employs TRBV28 and TRBJ1-2, with TRBD1 as a possible D gene (6 bases). Trimming took off 2 bases at V and 3 bases at J, with 19 bases between the two ends. The CDR3 is made up of 17 amino acids. The germline V gene encodes CDR1 MDHEN and CDR2 SYDVKM. CDR3 nucleotide sequence: TGTGCCAGCAGTTTAACCCCAGGGGCAGGGACCTACTATGGCTACACCTTC. Translation: CASSLTPGAGTYYGYTF.

V and J are TRBV7-6 and TRBJ1-1; D is unclear. V lost 5 bases and J lost 0, with 16 bases in between. CDR3 length equals 16 residues. The germline V gene encodes CDR1 SGHVS and CDR2 FNYEAQ. CDR3 amino acids: CASSPRTTTMNTEAFF. For the CDR3, the DNA is TGTGCCAGCAGCCCCAGGACTACTACTATGAACACTGAAGCTTTCTTT.

The chain combines TRBV15 with TRBJ2-7, with 11 bases lining up with TRBD2. Germline trimming cut 6 bases from V and 4 bases from J; bases unmatched to any gene: 8. Per germline, CDR1 LNHNV and CDR2 YYDKDF (reference sequence). This CDR3 has 15 amino acids. The CDR3 loop reads CATRAPGTSGYEQYF. CDR3 DNA sequence: TGTGCCACCAGGGCCCCCGGGACTAGCGGATACGAGCAGTACTTC.

V and J are TRBV18 and TRBJ2-2, with D possibly matching TRBD2 (6 bases). The CDR3 extends over 16 amino acids. Trimming pared 2 bases from V and 7 bases from J, leaving 17 bases between. The germline gives CDR1 KGHSH, CDR2 LQKENI. The CDR3 nucleotides read TGTGCCAGCTCACCAGAGGTCGGGGGAATCAACGGGGAGCTGTTTTTT. This translates into CASSPEVGGINGELFF.